This TCR beta chain is from a study of cytomegalovirus exposure and HLA in healthy donors. Across the study: In a previous analysis, 117 million unique TCR beta sequences were found from some 180 million T cells. Findings and caveats of the study: With later analysis, a missense DCLRE1C variant became linked to TCR beta V- and J-gene trimming. DRB1 had the most TCR associations and HLA-C the fewest, a later analysis found, with rates varying by HLA locus.

Use of 60 Vbeta and 13 Jbeta primers characterized the PCR. Produced via immunoSEQ multiplex PCR; TCRdb's table is partial and in-frame only. The profile shows 200,000 or so clones, 82% of them singletons. V was pared by 2 bases and J by 3 bases, with 10 bases between. CDR1 is SGHVS and CDR2 is FQNEAQ in the germline V gene. This CDR3 comprises 14 residues. To note about this clone: Its matching antigen is unknown.

The sample was PBMCs. The clonotype comes from a boy between 2 and 10 years old in good health and CMV-seronegative. The genes are TRBV7-8 and TRBJ1-1; possible D gene TRBD1, 5 bases. The CDR3 coding sequence is TGTGCCAGCAGCTTAAGGGGAAGGGACACTGAAGCTTTCTTT. Translated: CASSLRGRDTEAFF.